This T cell receptor (beta chain) comes out of a study of blood T cell repertoires in COVID-19. Turning to the study itself: Donors in the United States, Italy and Spain gave samples during acute or convalescent COVID-19. The cDNA or gDNA used as material had been derived from T cells, B-cell-depleted T cells, or PBMCs.

In the study's own analysis: Nucleated cell number was recorded as an estimate derived from reference gene primer amplification. Assay: immunoSEQ multiplex PCR; the TCRdb copy retains only in-frame clones and omits some. The V and J calls and the clone size are those of that table, but D and trimming were determined from the DNA. Here the sample spans 140,000 to 150,000 clones, around 81% being singletons. The CDR3 has 16 amino acids. CDR1 is SGHTS, CDR2 YDEGEE, per germline. J was trimmed by 0 bases and V by 4 bases; bases with no gene match: 7. The TCR comes from a man between 60 and 70 years old with active or convalescent COVID-19. The V gene is TRBV5-8, the J gene TRBJ1-3; 7 bases fit TRBD1. The sequenced sample consisted of peripheral blood. The CDR3 sequence: CASSRGDSGSGNTIYF. Here the CDR3 DNA reads TGTGCCAGCAGCAGGGGGGACAGTGGCTCTGGAAACACCATATATTTT.